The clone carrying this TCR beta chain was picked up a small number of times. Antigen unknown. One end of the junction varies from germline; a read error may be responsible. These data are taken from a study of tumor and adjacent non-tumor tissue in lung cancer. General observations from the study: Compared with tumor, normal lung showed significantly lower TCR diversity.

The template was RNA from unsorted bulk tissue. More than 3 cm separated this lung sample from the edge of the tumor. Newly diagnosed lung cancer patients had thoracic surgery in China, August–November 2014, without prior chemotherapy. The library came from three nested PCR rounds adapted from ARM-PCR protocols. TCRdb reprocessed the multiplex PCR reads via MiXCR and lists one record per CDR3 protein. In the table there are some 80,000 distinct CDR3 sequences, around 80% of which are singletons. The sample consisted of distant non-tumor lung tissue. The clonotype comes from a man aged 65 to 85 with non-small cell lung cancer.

The CDR3 DNA reads as TGCAGGGTTGAAGGAGGTGACAGCGTTAACTATGACTATACCTTC. Protein product: CRVEGGDSVNYDYTF. The chain is built from TRBV29-1 and TRBJ1-2, with D perhaps TRBD1 (5 bases). CDR1 and CDR2 (germline): SQVTM, ANQGSEA. This CDR3 contains 15 residues. Full variable domain (rest looked up from reference TRBV29-1 and TRBJ1-2): SAVISQKPSRDICQRGTSLTIQCQVDSQVTMMFWYRQQPGQSLTLIATANQGSEATYESGFVIDKFPISRPNLTFSTLTVSNMSPEDSSIYLCRVEGGDSVNYDYTFGSGTRLTVV.